A selection of T cell receptor beta chains follows, all from one sample in a study of shared clonotypes between healthy human individuals. The assay was immunoSEQ multiplex PCR, and TCRdb's table has in-frame clones only and misses some. Of about 2.1 million clones in the sample, about 93% were seen once. The sequenced sample was naive CD8+ T cells from PBMCs. These receptors all stem from a man aged 18 to 30 in good health. Some clones in this sample may be carry-over from other donors' samples. CDR3s include the opening cysteine and the closing phenylalanine or tryptophan. A D gene is named only where the DNA matches it firmly.

v_gene: TRBV27
j_gene: TRBJ2-5
d_gene: NA
CDR3nt: TGTGCCAGCAGTTCGACCAAAAGTACAGGGTGGCCCCAAGAGACCCAGTACTTC
CDR3aa: CASSSTKSTGWPQETQYF

v_gene: TRBV9
j_gene: TRBJ2-7
d_gene: NA
CDR3nt: TGTGCCAGCAGCGTCGGGGTCCGTCACGAGCAGTACTTC
CDR3aa: CASSVGVRHEQYF

v_gene: TRBV7-8
j_gene: TRBJ2-7
d_gene: TRBD2
CDR3nt: TGTGCCAGCAGCTGGACTAGCGGGAGTTTAAACGAGCAGTACTTC
CDR3aa: CASSWTSGSLNEQYF

v_gene: TRBV10-3
j_gene: TRBJ2-7
d_gene: NA
CDR3nt: TGTGCCATCAGTGGAGCAGGGTCCAGCTCCTACGAGCAGTACTTC
CDR3aa: CAISGAGSSSYEQYF

v_gene: TRBV6-1
j_gene: TRBJ2-7
d_gene: NA
CDR3nt: TGTGCCAGCAGTGAATGGCGGCCGATAACCTACGTGCAGTCCTTC
CDR3aa: CASSEWRPITYVQSF

v_gene: TRBV13
j_gene: TRBJ1-2
d_gene: TRBD1
CDR3nt: TGTGCCAGCACTGGGGGAGGGGGCCCAAACTATGGCTACACCTTC
CDR3aa: CASTGGGGPNYGYTF

v_gene: TRBV7-9
j_gene: TRBJ2-1
d_gene: NA
CDR3nt: TGTGCCAGCAGCTTAACCCCTTTTGGTGAGCAGTTCTTC
CDR3aa: CASSLTPFGEQFF

v_gene: TRBV28
j_gene: TRBJ2-7
d_gene: TRBD1
CDR3nt: TGTGCCAGCAGTCCCCTCGCAGGGGGAAACTCCTACGAGCAGTACTTC
CDR3aa: CASSPLAGGNSYEQYF

v_gene: TRBV5-5
j_gene: TRBJ2-5
d_gene: TRBD2
CDR3nt: TGTGCCAGCAGCTTGAGTCTAGCGGGAGTGGGGCGGGAGACCCAGTACTTC
CDR3aa: CASSLSLAGVGRETQYF

v_gene: TRBV7-9
j_gene: TRBJ2-5
d_gene: NA
CDR3nt: TGTGCCAGCTGGGGGATTGGAGAGACCCAGTACTTC
CDR3aa: CASWGIGETQYF

v_gene: TRBV6-5
j_gene: TRBJ2-1
d_gene: TRBD2
CDR3nt: TGTGCCAGCAGTTACTCGTTCCCCGGGGAGGGAGAGCAGTTCTTC
CDR3aa: CASSYSFPGEGEQFF

v_gene: TRBV10-2
j_gene: TRBJ2-5
d_gene: NA
CDR3nt: TGCGCCAGCAGTGAGTTGGGCACCCAAGAGACCCAGTACTTC
CDR3aa: CASSELGTQETQYF

v_gene: TRBV27
j_gene: TRBJ2-7
d_gene: NA
CDR3nt: TGTGCCAGCAGTTTTCAGGGAACAACGTACGAGCAGTACTTC
CDR3aa: CASSFQGTTYEQYF

v_gene: TRBV27
j_gene: TRBJ2-2
d_gene: NA
CDR3nt: TGTGCCAGCAGTTTTCTGGGGACCAACACCGGGGAGCTGTTTTTT
CDR3aa: CASSFLGTNTGELFF

v_gene: TRBV7-9
j_gene: TRBJ2-7
d_gene: NA
CDR3nt: TGTGCCAGCAGCCCCTTTGGTATCTCCTACGAGCAGTACTTC
CDR3aa: CASSPFGISYEQYF